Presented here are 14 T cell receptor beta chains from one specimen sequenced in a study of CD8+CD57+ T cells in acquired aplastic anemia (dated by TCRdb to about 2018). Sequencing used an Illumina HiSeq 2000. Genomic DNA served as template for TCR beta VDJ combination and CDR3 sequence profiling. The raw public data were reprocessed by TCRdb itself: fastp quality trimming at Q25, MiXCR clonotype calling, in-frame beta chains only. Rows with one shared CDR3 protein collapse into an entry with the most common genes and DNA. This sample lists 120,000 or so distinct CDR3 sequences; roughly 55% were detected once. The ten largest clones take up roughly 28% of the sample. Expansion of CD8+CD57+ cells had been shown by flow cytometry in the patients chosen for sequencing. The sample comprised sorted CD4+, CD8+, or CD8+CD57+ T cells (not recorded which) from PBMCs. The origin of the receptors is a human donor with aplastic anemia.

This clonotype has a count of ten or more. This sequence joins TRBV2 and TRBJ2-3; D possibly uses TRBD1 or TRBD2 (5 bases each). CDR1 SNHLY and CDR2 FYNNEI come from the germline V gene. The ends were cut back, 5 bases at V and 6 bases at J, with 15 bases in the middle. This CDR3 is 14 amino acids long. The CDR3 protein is CASSRPGTGDTQYF. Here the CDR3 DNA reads TGTGCCAGCAGTCGCCCGGGGACGGGGGATACGCAGTATTTT.

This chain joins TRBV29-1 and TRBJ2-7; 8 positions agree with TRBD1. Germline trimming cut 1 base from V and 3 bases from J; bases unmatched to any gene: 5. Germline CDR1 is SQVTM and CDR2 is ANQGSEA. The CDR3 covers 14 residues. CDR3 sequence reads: CSVEGRDRNYEQYF. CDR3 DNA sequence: TGCAGCGTTGAAGGGCGGGACAGGAACTACGAGCAGTACTTC.

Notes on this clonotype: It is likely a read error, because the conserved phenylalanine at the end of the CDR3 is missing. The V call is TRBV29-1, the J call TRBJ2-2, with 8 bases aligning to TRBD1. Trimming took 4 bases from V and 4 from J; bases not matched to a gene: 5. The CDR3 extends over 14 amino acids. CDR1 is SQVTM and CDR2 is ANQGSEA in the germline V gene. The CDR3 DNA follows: TGCAGCGTTGCCAGGGGGCCGGGCACCGGGGAGCTGTTTTCT. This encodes CSVARGPGTGELFS.

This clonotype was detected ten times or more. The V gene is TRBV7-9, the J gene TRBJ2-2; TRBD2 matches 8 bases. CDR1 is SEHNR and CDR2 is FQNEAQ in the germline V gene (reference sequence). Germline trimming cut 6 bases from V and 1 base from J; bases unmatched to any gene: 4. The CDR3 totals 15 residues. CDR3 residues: CASRDTSGNTGELFF. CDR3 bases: TGTGCCAGCAGGGACACTAGCGGGAACACCGGGGAGCTGTTTTTT.

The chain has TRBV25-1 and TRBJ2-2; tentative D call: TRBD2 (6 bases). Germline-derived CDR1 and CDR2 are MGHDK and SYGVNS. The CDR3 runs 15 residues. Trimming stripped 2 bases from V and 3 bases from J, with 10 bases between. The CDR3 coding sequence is TGTGCCAGCAGTGAACAGGGACTGGACACCGGGGAGCTGTTTTTT. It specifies CASSEQGLDTGELFF. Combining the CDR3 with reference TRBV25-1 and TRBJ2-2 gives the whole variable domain EADIYQTPRYLVIGTGKKITLECSQTMGHDKMYWYQQDPGMELHLIHYSYGVNSTEKGDLSSESTVSRIRTEHFPLTLESARPSHTSQYLCASSEQGLDTGELFFGEGSRLTVL.

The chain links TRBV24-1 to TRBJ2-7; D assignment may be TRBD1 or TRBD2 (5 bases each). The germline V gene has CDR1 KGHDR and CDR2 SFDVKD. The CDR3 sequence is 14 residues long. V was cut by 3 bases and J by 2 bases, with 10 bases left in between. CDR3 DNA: TGTGCCACCAGTGATACGGGGCCTACCTACGAGCAGTACTTC. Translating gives CATSDTGPTYEQYF.

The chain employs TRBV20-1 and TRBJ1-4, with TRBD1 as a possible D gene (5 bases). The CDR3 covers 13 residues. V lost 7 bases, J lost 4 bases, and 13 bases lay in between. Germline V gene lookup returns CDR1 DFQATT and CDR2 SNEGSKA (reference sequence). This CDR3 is CSGNGAINEKLFF. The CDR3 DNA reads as TGCAGTGGAAACGGGGCCATTAATGAAAAACTGTTTTTT.

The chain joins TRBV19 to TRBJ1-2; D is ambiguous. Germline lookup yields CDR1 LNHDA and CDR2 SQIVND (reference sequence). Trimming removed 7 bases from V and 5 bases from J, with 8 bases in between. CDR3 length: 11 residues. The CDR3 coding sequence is TGTGCCAGTACCGTCGGTTATGGCTACACCTTC. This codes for CASTVGYGYTF.

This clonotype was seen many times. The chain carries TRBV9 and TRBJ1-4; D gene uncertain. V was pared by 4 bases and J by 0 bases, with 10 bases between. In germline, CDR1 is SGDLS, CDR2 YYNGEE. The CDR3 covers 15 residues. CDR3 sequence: CASSPVLATNEKLFF. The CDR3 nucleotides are TGTGCCAGCAGCCCAGTACTGGCAACTAATGAAAAACTGTTTTTT.

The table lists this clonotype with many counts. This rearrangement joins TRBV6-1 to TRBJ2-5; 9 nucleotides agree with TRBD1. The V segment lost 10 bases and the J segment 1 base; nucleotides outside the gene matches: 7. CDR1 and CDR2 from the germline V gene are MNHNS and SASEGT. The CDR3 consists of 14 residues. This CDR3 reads CATLGQGSQETQYF. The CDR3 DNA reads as TGTGCCACTCTCGGACAGGGGTCCCAAGAGACCCAGTACTTC.

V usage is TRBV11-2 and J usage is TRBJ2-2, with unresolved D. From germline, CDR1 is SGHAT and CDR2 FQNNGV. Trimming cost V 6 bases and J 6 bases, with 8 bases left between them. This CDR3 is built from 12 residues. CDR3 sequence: CASRLSAGELFF. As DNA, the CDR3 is TGTGCCAGCAGGTTGTCGGCCGGGGAGCTGTTTTTT.

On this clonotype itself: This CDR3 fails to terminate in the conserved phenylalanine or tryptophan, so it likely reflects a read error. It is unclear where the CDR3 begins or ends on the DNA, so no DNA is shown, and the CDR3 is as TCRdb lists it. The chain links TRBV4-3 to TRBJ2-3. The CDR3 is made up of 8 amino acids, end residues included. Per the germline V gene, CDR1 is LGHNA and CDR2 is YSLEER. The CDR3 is CASSQEWG.

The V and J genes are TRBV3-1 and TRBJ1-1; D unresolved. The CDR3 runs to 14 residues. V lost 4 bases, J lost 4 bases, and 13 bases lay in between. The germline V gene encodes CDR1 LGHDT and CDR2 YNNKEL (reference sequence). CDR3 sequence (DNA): TGTGCCAGCAGCCCAACAAGGAAGGGCACTGAAGCTTTCTTT. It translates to CASSPTRKGTEAFF.

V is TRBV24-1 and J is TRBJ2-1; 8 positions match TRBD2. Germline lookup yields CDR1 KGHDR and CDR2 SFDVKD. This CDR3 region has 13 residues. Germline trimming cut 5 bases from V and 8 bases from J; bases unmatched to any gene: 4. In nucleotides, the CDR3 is TGTGCCACCAGTGTACCGGGAGGGCATGAGCAGTTCTTC. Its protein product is CATSVPGGHEQFF.